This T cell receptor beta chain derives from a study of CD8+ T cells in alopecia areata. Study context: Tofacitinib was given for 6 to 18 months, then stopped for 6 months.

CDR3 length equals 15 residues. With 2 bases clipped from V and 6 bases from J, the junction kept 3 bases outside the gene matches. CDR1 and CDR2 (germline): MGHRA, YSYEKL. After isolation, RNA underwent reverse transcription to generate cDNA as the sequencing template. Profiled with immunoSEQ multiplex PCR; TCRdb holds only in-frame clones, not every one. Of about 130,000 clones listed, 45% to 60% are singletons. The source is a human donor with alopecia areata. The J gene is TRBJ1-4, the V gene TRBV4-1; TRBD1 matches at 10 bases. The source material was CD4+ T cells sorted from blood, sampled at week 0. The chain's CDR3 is CASSQQGTGDEKLFF. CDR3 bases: TGCGCCAGCAGCCAACAAGGGACAGGGGATGAAAAACTGTTTTTT.